This is a list of T cell receptor beta chains from one sample in a study of blood T cell repertoires in COVID-19. Profiled with immunoSEQ multiplex PCR; TCRdb holds only in-frame clones, not every one. Found here are around 180,000 clones, 70% to 90% of them singletons; the top ten hold over 2.5%. Sequencing was done on a sample of peripheral blood. These receptors came from a man aged 60 to 69 with acute or convalescent COVID-19. CDR3s include the opening cysteine and the closing phenylalanine or tryptophan. A D gene is named only where the DNA matches it firmly. Some rows mark clone size as missing; the rest say once, few, many or name a class of expanded clone.

D: .; J: TRBJ1-2; size: .; V: TRBV27; length: 13; DNA: TGTGCCAGCACCTCGGGGGGCTCGAGTGGCTACACCTTC; CDR3: CASTSGGSSGYTF
D: .; J: TRBJ2-5; size: .; V: TRBV12-3/TRBV12-4; length: 12; DNA: TGTGCCAGCGGGCGTAACCAAGAGACCCAGTACTTC; CDR3: CASGRNQETQYF
D: .; J: TRBJ2-7; size: once; V: TRBV10-3; length: 12; DNA: TGTGCCATCAGCGCGAATACGGGGGAGCAGTACTTC; CDR3: CAISANTGEQYF
D: TRBD1; J: TRBJ2-1; size: .; V: TRBV6-2/TRBV6-3; length: 13; DNA: TGTGCCAGCAGTCTGCGACAGGGGTATGAGCAGTTCTTC; CDR3: CASSLRQGYEQFF
D: TRBD1; J: TRBJ2-3; size: .; V: TRBV5-1; length: 16; DNA: TGCGCCAGCAGCTTGGGGGACAGACTAAGCACAGATACGCAGTATTTT; CDR3: CASSLGDRLSTDTQYF
D: .; J: TRBJ1-1; size: .; V: TRBV7-3; length: 15; DNA: TGTGCCAGCAGCTTAATGGGCACCCCGAACACTGAAGCTTTCTTT; CDR3: CASSLMGTPNTEAFF
D: TRBD1; J: TRBJ1-1; size: .; V: TRBV12-3/TRBV12-4; length: 13; DNA: TGTGCCAGCAGTTCCCAACAGGGGGCTGAAGCTTTCTTT; CDR3: CASSSQQGAEAFF
D: .; J: TRBJ1-2; size: .; V: TRBV5-1; length: 13; DNA: TGCGCCAGCAGCCGGGAGGGGGACTATGGCTACACCTTC; CDR3: CASSREGDYGYTF
D: .; J: TRBJ2-5; size: .; V: TRBV7-2; length: 14; DNA: TGTGCCAGCAGCCCCAGACAAATTCAAGAGACCCAGTACTTC; CDR3: CASSPRQIQETQYF
D: .; J: TRBJ2-2; size: .; V: TRBV7-2; length: 16; DNA: TGTGCCAGCAGCTTATTAGGAAGGAGGGGTACCGGGGAGCTGTTTTTT; CDR3: CASSLLGRRGTGELFF
D: .; J: TRBJ1-5; size: .; V: TRBV5-6; length: 15; DNA: TGTGCCAGCAGCGGCGGCGGGACGGTCGAGCAGCCCCAGCATTTT; CDR3: CASSGGGTVEQPQHF
D: TRBD2; J: TRBJ2-1; size: .; V: TRBV9; length: 17; DNA: TGTGCCAGCAGCGCCGGGTTTCGGGAGGGAAGGTACAATGAGCAGTTCTTC; CDR3: CASSAGFREGRYNEQFF
D: .; J: TRBJ2-1; size: few; V: TRBV19; length: 16; DNA: TGTGCCAGTAGTAAAGCGGGCCAGAGCTCCTACAATGAGCAGTTCTTC; CDR3: CASSKAGQSSYNEQFF
D: .; J: TRBJ1-1; size: .; V: TRBV19; length: 13; DNA: TGTGCCAGTTCGTCGGGGGAGAACACTGAAGCTTTCTTT; CDR3: CASSSGENTEAFF
D: TRBD1; J: TRBJ2-7; size: once; V: TRBV5-1; length: 15; DNA: TGCGCCAGCAGCTTGGGAGGGACAGACTTCTACGAGCAGTACTTC; CDR3: CASSLGGTDFYEQYF
D: .; J: TRBJ2-7; size: .; V: TRBV7-2; length: 15; DNA: TGTGCCAGCAGTATTGGGCGGGCCGGCTCCTACGAGCAGTACTTC; CDR3: CASSIGRAGSYEQYF
D: TRBD1; J: TRBJ2-2; size: .; V: TRBV12-5; length: 15; DNA: TGTGCTAGTGCTCGGACAGGGGGCTACACCGGGGAGCTGTTTTTT; CDR3: CASARTGGYTGELFF
D: .; J: TRBJ1-1; size: .; V: TRBV5-5; length: 15; DNA: TGTGCCAGCAGCTTGGCCGGAGGGGCAGGCACTGAAGCTTTCTTT; CDR3: CASSLAGGAGTEAFF
D: TRBD1; J: TRBJ1-5; size: .; V: TRBV28; length: 16; DNA: TGTGCCAGCAGTCCAAGAGGACAGGGCCGGAATCAGCCCCAGCATTTT; CDR3: CASSPRGQGRNQPQHF
D: TRBD1; J: TRBJ2-7; size: .; V: TRBV5-6; length: 15; DNA: TGTGCCAGCAGCTTCCACAGGGGGCGCGTACGCGAGCAGTACTTC; CDR3: CASSFHRGRVREQYF
D: TRBD2; J: TRBJ2-1; size: .; V: TRBV11-2; length: 15; DNA: TGTGCCAGCAGCTTACTAGCGGGAGATGACAATGAGCAGTTCTTC; CDR3: CASSLLAGDDNEQFF
D: TRBD1; J: TRBJ1-1; size: .; V: TRBV10-3; length: 14; DNA: TGTGCCATCAGTGGCGGGACAGAGAACACTGAAGCTTTCTTT; CDR3: CAISGGTENTEAFF
D: TRBD2; J: TRBJ2-7; size: once; V: TRBV4-1; length: 15; DNA: TGCGCCAGCAGCCAGGACAGCGGGAGGTCCACCGAGCAGTACTTC; CDR3: CASSQDSGRSTEQYF
D: TRBD1; J: TRBJ1-2; size: .; V: TRBV5-6; length: 16; DNA: TGTGCCAGCAGCCTAAGGGCGGGACAGGGGCCTCATGGCTACACCTTC; CDR3: CASSLRAGQGPHGYTF
D: TRBD1; J: TRBJ1-5; size: .; V: TRBV6-1; length: 16; DNA: TGTGCCAGCAGTGACCTTACAGGGGGCGGCAATCAGCCCCAGCATTTT; CDR3: CASSDLTGGGNQPQHF
D: .; J: TRBJ1-5; size: .; V: TRBV15; length: 12; DNA: TGTGCCACCAGCCGAGTCCTAGCCGCCCAGCATTTT; CDR3: CATSRVLAAQHF
D: .; J: TRBJ2-1; size: .; V: TRBV5-3; length: 15; DNA: TGTGCCAGAAGCTTGCGGGGGAGCTCCTACAATGAGCAGTTCTTC; CDR3: CARSLRGSSYNEQFF
D: TRBD1; J: TRBJ2-5; size: .; V: TRBV2; length: 15; DNA: TGTGCCAGCAGGTCCCGGGACAGGGGCCAAGAGACCCAGTACTTC; CDR3: CASRSRDRGQETQYF
D: TRBD2; J: TRBJ2-7; size: once; V: TRBV6-2/TRBV6-3; length: 16; DNA: TGTGCCAGCAGTTACTCGGCGAGGACTAGAAGCTACGAGCAGTACTTC; CDR3: CASSYSARTRSYEQYF
D: TRBD1; J: TRBJ1-4; size: .; V: TRBV27; length: 17; DNA: TGTGCCAGCAGTTCGACAGGGTACCGAGCAACTAATGAAAAACTGTTTTTT; CDR3: CASSSTGYRATNEKLFF
D: TRBD2; J: TRBJ2-3; size: .; V: TRBV7-2; length: 16; DNA: TGTGCCAGCAGCTTCAGTTCGAGCGGGATACAAGATACGCAGTATTTT; CDR3: CASSFSSSGIQDTQYF
D: TRBD2; J: TRBJ2-1; size: .; V: TRBV18; length: 13; DNA: TGTGCCAGCTCAGCCACAGCGGGAGGTGAGCAGTTCTTC; CDR3: CASSATAGGEQFF
D: .; J: TRBJ2-3; size: .; V: TRBV6-5; length: 14; DNA: TGTGCCAGCAGTTGGTCTGAGGTCCCAGATACGCAGTATTTT; CDR3: CASSWSEVPDTQYF
D: TRBD1; J: TRBJ1-5; size: .; V: TRBV28; length: 16; DNA: TGTGCCAGCAGCTCGAACCGGGGACAGGGACATCAGCCCCAGCATTTT; CDR3: CASSSNRGQGHQPQHF
D: TRBD1; J: TRBJ2-2; size: .; V: TRBV5-1; length: 15; DNA: TGCGCCAGCAGCCCGGAGACAGGGGTCACCGGGGAGCTGTTTTTT; CDR3: CASSPETGVTGELFF
D: TRBD2; J: TRBJ2-1; size: .; V: TRBV7-2; length: 14; DNA: TGTGCCAGCAGCTTTCTGGCGGGAGTCTATGAGCAGTTCTTC; CDR3: CASSFLAGVYEQFF
D: .; J: TRBJ1-2; size: .; V: TRBV10-3; length: 13; DNA: TGTGCCATCAGTGACTCTACTAACTATGGCTACACCTTC; CDR3: CAISDSTNYGYTF
D: .; J: TRBJ2-7; size: .; V: TRBV7-2; length: 12; DNA: TGTGCCAGCAGCTTAATCAGCGCCGAGCAGTACTTC; CDR3: CASSLISAEQYF
D: .; J: TRBJ1-5; size: .; V: TRBV18; length: 15; DNA: TGTGCCAGCTCACCAACGGCAGGTTACAATCAGCCCCAGCATTTT; CDR3: CASSPTAGYNQPQHF
D: TRBD1; J: TRBJ2-1; size: .; V: TRBV19; length: 15; DNA: TGTGCCAGTAGTCAAGACAGGGACTCCTACAATGAGCAGTTCTTC; CDR3: CASSQDRDSYNEQFF
D: .; J: TRBJ2-6; size: .; V: TRBV9; length: 16; DNA: TGTGCCAGCAGCGTAGGATACAGTGCTGGGGCCAACGTCCTGACTTTC; CDR3: CASSVGYSAGANVLTF
D: TRBD2; J: TRBJ2-1; size: .; V: TRBV18; length: 12; DNA: TGTGCCAGCTCACCACCTAGCGGGACGGCGTTCTTC; CDR3: CASSPPSGTAFF
D: .; J: TRBJ2-5; size: .; V: TRBV2; length: 13; DNA: TGTGCCAGCAGTGAAGACATCCAAGAGACCCAGTACTTC; CDR3: CASSEDIQETQYF
D: TRBD1; J: TRBJ2-7; size: .; V: TRBV5-1; length: 16; DNA: TGCGCCAGCAGCTTGAGGGCCGGGACAGGGCCCTACGAGCAGTACTTC; CDR3: CASSLRAGTGPYEQYF
D: .; J: TRBJ2-5; size: .; V: TRBV25-1; length: 14; DNA: TGTGCCAGCGGCGAGCGCCTACGGCCCGAGACCCAGTACTTC; CDR3: CASGERLRPETQYF
D: .; J: TRBJ1-2; size: .; V: TRBV5-6; length: 15; DNA: TGTGCCAGCAGCTTGTCGAGTGTGAGGCAATATGGCTACACCTTC; CDR3: CASSLSSVRQYGYTF
D: TRBD1; J: TRBJ1-2; size: .; V: TRBV11-2; length: 17; DNA: TGTGCCAGCAGCCCCCTTACTGGACAGGGGGCTGGCTATGGCTACACCTTC; CDR3: CASSPLTGQGAGYGYTF
D: .; J: TRBJ1-1; size: once; V: TRBV12-3/TRBV12-4; length: 12; DNA: TGTGCCAGCAGTTTTTCCAGCACTGAAGCTTTCTTT; CDR3: CASSFSSTEAFF
D: TRBD2; J: TRBJ2-1; size: .; V: TRBV9; length: 18; DNA: TGTGCCAGCAGCCCACGACAGTGGTTGGGACTATCCTACAATGAGCAGTTCTTC; CDR3: CASSPRQWLGLSYNEQFF
D: .; J: TRBJ1-2; size: .; V: TRBV24-1; length: 12; DNA: TGTGCCACCAAAACAGCAACCCATGGCTACACCTTC; CDR3: CATKTATHGYTF